This T cell receptor beta chain appears in the sequencing data of a study of OX40 agonist ivuxolimab in advanced cancers. About the study: Under the entry rules, prior anti-PD-1, anti-PD-L1 or anti-CTLA-4 therapy was allowed, and about 38% had some. Three patients, one with hepatocellular carcinoma and two with cutaneous melanoma, achieved partial responses.

Generated by immunoSEQ multiplex PCR, the TCRdb table keeps only in-frame clones and is missing some. The top ten hold 0.3% to 0.35% of the sample, which has about 94,000 clones, around 87% seen once. This CDR3 is 16 amino acids long. Germline V gene sequence: CDR1 SGDLS, CDR2 YYNGEE. V gave up 0 bases and J gave up 0 bases; unmatched junction bases: 6. Patients who had autoimmune disease history or got systemic immunosuppression were left out. This clonotype was obtained from an adult with an advanced solid tumor such as melanoma, head and neck, liver or kidney cancer. Specimen: CD4+ or CD8+ T cells sorted from blood, collected in a trial of the OX40 agonist ivuxolimab. V and J are TRBV9 and TRBJ2-7; 7 nucleotides agree with TRBD1. The CDR3 coding sequence is TGTGCCAGCAGCGTAGCTGGGGACAGTAGCTCCTACGAGCAGTACTTC. As protein: CASSVAGDSSSYEQYF. The entire variable domain, with the rest obtained from reference TRBV9 and TRBJ2-7, is as follows: DSGVTQTPKHLITATGQRVTLRCSPRSGDLSVYWYQQSLDQGLQFLIQYYNGEERAKGNILERFSAQQFPDLHSELNLSSLELGDSALYFCASSVAGDSSSYEQYFGPGTRLTVT.